The 8 T cell receptor beta chains below were found in one sample sequenced in a study of cytomegalovirus exposure and HLA in healthy donors. PCR used 60 Vbeta primers and 13 Jbeta primers. TCRdb keeps only in-frame clones here, not all; method: immunoSEQ multiplex PCR. The data contain 50,000 or so clones, over 65% of them singletons. The sample taken for sequencing was PBMCs. Receptors were obtained from a man aged 40-49 years in good health and CMV-seropositive.

The chain uses TRBV19 and TRBJ2-2; TRBD1 aligns across 11 bases. The trim removed 6 bases at V and 2 bases at J, leaving 5 bases unmatched. This CDR3 comprises 16 residues. Per germline, CDR1 LNHDA and CDR2 SQIVND (reference sequence). The CDR3 is CASRYGTGGNTGELFF. CDR3 bases: TGTGCCAGTAGATACGGGACAGGGGGTAACACCGGGGAGCTGTTTTTT.

The chain carries TRBV6-5 and TRBJ2-3; 10 nucleotides agree with TRBD2. Unmatched junction bases numbered 4, after V lost 6 bases and J lost 1 base. Germline lookup yields CDR1 MNHEY and CDR2 SVGAGI. This CDR3 region has 15 residues. The CDR3 nucleotides are TGTGCCAGCAGACTCGGACTAGCGGGCACAGATACGCAGTATTTT. This codes for CASRLGLAGTDTQYF.

The gene calls are TRBV4-1 and TRBJ2-5, with TRBD2 matching over 11 bases. V shed 2 bases and J 2 bases; nucleotides not matched to a gene: 4. Germline CDR1 and CDR2: MGHRA and YSYEKL. This CDR3 comprises 16 residues. The CDR3 reads CASSQTGLAVQETQYF. The CDR3 bases are TGCGCCAGCAGCCAAACGGGACTAGCGGTGCAAGAGACCCAGTACTTC.

The chain couples TRBV7-3 to TRBJ2-2; 8 nucleotides match TRBD2. V shed 2 bases, J shed 2 bases, and the junction held 7 bases outside the gene matches. There are 17 residues in the CDR3. Germline CDR1 and CDR2: SGHTA and FQGTGA. In DNA, the CDR3 is TGTGCCAGCAGCTTACGGGGGGGGCCTTATAACACCGGGGAGCTGTTTTTT. Protein: CASSLRGGPYNTGELFF.

CDR3 loop: CASSQDGGTSLYNEQFF. The CDR3 nucleotides read TGTGCCAGCAGCCAAGATGGCGGGACTTCTCTTTACAATGAGCAGTTCTTC. The V and J genes are TRBV4-2 and TRBJ2-1; D is possibly TRBD2 (6 bases). Trimming took 0 bases from V and 4 from J, leaving 16 bases between them. Germline assignment: CDR1 LGHNA and CDR2 YNFKEQ. The CDR3 is 17 residues long.

The V gene is TRBV5-6, the J gene TRBJ1-2, with a possible D match to TRBD1 (6 bases). The CDR3 contains 17 residues. Trimming shortened V by 0 bases and J by 6 bases, and 21 bases separated the two germline ends. Germline CDR1 reads SGHDT; CDR2 reads YYEEEE. The CDR3 loop is CASSLAGHPTGSDGYTF. The CDR3 nucleotides are TGTGCCAGCAGCTTGGCGGGACATCCTACGGGGAGCGATGGCTACACCTTC.

The chain's CDR3 is CASSPRQGETQYF. The CDR3 region has the DNA TGTGCCAGCAGCCCGCGACAGGGGGAGACCCAGTACTTC. This chain connects TRBV13 to TRBJ2-5, with 8 positions matching TRBD1. Germline V lookup: CDR1 PRHDT, CDR2 FYEKMQ (reference sequence). V lost 5 bases to trimming and J lost 5 bases; unmatched junction nucleotides: 4. This CDR3 region has 13 residues. Looking up the rest from reference TRBV13 and TRBJ2-5 gives the full variable domain: AAGVIQSPRHLIKEKRETATLKCYPIPRHDTVYWYQQGPGQDPQFLISFYEKMQSDKGSIPDRFSAQQFSDYHSELNMSSLELGDSALYFCASSPRQGETQYFGPGTRLLVL.

V gene TRBV18 combines with J gene TRBJ1-1; 10 bases line up with TRBD1. V dropped 3 bases and J dropped 3; count of bases not matched to a gene: 7. The V gene's germline CDR1 is KGHSH and CDR2 LQKENI. CDR3 size: 16 residues. The CDR3 DNA follows: TGTGCCAGCTCACCGAGACAGGGGGCATCGGACACTGAAGCTTTCTTT. The encoded protein is CASSPRQGASDTEAFF.